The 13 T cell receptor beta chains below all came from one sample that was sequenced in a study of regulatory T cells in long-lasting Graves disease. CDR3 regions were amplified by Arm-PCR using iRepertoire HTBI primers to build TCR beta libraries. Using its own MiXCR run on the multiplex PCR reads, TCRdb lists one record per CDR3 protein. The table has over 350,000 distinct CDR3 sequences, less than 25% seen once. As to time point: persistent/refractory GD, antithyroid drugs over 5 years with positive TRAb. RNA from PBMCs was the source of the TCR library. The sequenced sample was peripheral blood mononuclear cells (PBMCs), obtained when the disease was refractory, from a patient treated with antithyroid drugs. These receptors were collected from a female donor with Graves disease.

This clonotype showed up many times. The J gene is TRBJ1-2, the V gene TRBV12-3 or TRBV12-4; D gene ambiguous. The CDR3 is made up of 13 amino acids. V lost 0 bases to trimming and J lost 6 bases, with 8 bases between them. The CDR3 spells CASSLAVYDGYTF. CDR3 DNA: TGTGCCAGCAGTTTAGCGGTTTATGATGGCTACACCTTC.

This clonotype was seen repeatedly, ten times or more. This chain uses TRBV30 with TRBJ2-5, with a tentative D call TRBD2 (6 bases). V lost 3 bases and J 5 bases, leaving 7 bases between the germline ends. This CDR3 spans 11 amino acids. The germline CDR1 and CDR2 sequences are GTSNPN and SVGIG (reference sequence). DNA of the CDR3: TGTGCCTGGAGGGGGAGGGAGACCCAGTACTTC. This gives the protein CAWRGRETQYF.

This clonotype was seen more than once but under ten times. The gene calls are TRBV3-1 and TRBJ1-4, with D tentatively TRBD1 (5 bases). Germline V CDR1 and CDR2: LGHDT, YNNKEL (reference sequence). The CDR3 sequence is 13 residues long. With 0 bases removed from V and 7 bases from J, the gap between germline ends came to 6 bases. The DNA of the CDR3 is TGTGCCAGCAGCCAAGAGGGGGGTGAAAAACTGTTTTTT. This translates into CASSQEGGEKLFF.

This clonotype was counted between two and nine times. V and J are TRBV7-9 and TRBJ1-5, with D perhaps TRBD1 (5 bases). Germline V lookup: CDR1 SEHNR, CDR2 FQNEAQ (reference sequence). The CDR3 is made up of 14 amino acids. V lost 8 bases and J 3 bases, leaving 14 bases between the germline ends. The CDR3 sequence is CASRPPGFNQPQHF. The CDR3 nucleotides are TGTGCCAGCCGCCCCCCAGGGTTCAATCAGCCCCAGCATTTT.

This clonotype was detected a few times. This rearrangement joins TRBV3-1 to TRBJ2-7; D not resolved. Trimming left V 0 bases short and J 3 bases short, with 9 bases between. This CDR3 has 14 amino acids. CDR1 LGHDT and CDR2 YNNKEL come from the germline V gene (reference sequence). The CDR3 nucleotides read TGTGCCAGCAGCCAAGAAGTCTGGGACTACGAGCAGTACTTC. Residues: CASSQEVWDYEQYF.

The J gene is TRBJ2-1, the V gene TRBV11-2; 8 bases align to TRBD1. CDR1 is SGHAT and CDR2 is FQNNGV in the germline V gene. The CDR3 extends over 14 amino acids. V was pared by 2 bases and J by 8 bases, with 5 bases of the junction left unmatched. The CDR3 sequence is CASSLFRGLDEQFF. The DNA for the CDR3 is TGTGCCAGCAGCTTATTCAGGGGGCTGGATGAGCAGTTCTTC.

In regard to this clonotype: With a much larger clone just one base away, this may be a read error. CDR3 loop: CASMDRLNSYEQYF. CDR3 coding DNA: TGTGCTAGTATGGACCGTCTAAACTCCTACGAGCAGTACTTC. The chain recombines TRBV12-5 with TRBJ2-7; D gene ambiguous. The germline V gene encodes CDR1 LGHNT and CDR2 FRNRAP. Trimming removed 8 bases from V and 0 bases from J, with 14 bases in between. The CDR3 has 14 residues.

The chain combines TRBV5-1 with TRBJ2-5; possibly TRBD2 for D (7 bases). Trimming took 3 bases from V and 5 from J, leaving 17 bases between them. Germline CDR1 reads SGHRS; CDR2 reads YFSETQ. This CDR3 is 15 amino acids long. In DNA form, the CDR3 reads TGCGCCAGCAGCTCCCGCCCGGGGGGCCGGGAGACCCAGTACTTC. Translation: CASSSRPGGRETQYF.

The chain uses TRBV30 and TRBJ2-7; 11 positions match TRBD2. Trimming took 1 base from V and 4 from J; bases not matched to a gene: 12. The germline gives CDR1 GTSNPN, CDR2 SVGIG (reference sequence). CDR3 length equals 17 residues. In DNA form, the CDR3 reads TGTGCCTGGAGTGGAGGAGTTTCGACTAGCGGGGATTACGAGCAGTACTTC. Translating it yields CAWSGGVSTSGDYEQYF.

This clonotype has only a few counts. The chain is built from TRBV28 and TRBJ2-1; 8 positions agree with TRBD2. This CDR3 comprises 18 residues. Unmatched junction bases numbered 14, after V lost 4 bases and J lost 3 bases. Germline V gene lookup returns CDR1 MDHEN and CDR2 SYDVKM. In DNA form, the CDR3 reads TGTGCCAGCAGTTCGAGAGGGGGGGGCGGGGGGAGCTACAATGAGCAGTTCTTC. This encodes CASSSRGGGGGSYNEQFF.

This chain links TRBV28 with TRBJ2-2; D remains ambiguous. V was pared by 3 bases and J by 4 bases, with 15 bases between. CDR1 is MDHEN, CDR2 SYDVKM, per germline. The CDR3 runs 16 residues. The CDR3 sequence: CASSLTFVEPTGELFF. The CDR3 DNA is TGTGCCAGCAGTTTGACGTTCGTGGAGCCCACCGGGGAGCTGTTTTTT.

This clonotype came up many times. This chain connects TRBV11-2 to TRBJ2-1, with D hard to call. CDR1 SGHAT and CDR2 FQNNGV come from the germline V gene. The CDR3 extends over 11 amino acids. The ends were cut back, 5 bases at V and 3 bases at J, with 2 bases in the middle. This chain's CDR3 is CASSNYNEQFF. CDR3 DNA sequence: TGTGCCAGCAGCAACTACAATGAGCAGTTCTTC.

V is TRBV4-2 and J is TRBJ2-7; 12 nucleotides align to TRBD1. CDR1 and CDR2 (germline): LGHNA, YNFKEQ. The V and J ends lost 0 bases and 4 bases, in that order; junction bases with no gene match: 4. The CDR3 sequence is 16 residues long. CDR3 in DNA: TGTGCCAGCAGCCAAGATGGGACAGGGGGCATATACGAGCAGTACTTC. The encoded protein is CASSQDGTGGIYEQYF.